The 13 T cell receptor beta chains in this list originate from one sample, sequenced in a study of cytomegalovirus exposure and HLA in healthy donors. The repertoire was sequenced with immunoSEQ multiplex PCR; TCRdb's copy has only in-frame clones and lacks some. The top ten hold approximately 3.5% of the sample, which has tens of thousands of clones, around 95% seen once. The sample taken for sequencing was PBMCs. These receptors originate from a man aged 18 to 29 in good health and CMV-seronegative.

The V gene is TRBV7-9, the J gene TRBJ1-6; no clear D. The CDR3 has 12 amino acids. Germline loops: CDR1 SEHNR, CDR2 FQNEAQ (reference sequence). Trimming pared 6 bases from V and 5 bases from J, leaving 5 bases between. The CDR3 here is CASSSDNSPLHF. CDR3 in DNA: TGTGCCAGCAGTTCAGATAATTCACCCCTCCACTTT.

The chain recombines TRBV7-9 with TRBJ2-5, with 14 bases that match TRBD2. J lost 2 bases, V lost 8 bases, and 13 bases had no gene match. The CDR3 length is 18 residues. Germline values: CDR1 SEHNR, CDR2 FQNEAQ (reference sequence). CDR3 sequence (DNA): TGTGCCAGCGGGGCAACGGGACTAGCGGGGGCCCTACAAGAGACCCAGTACTTC. As protein: CASGATGLAGALQETQYF.

The V gene is TRBV7-9, the J gene TRBJ1-6; the match to TRBD1 covers 7 bases. After removal of 5 bases from V and 4 bases from J, the junction contained 5 bases not matched to a gene. This CDR3 contains 15 residues. Germline assignment: CDR1 SEHNR and CDR2 FQNEAQ (reference sequence). This CDR3 is CASSQRTGYNSPLHF. The CDR3 coding sequence is TGTGCCAGCAGCCAAAGGACAGGTTATAATTCACCCCTCCACTTT.

The gene calls are TRBV4-3 and TRBJ1-1; 7 nucleotides agree with TRBD1. In germline, CDR1 is LGHNA, CDR2 YSLEER. The CDR3 runs 16 residues. V dropped 2 bases and J dropped 1; count of bases not matched to a gene: 7. CDR3 DNA: TGCGCCAGCAGCCAACCCGGGAGGGGGCAGAACACTGAAGCTTTCTTT. As protein: CASSQPGRGQNTEAFF.

The J gene is TRBJ1-3, the V gene TRBV19; D uncertain. Germline CDR1 and CDR2: LNHDA and SQIVND (reference sequence). The CDR3 extends over 15 amino acids. Trimming removed 1 base at V and 0 bases at J, with 7 bases between. For the CDR3, the DNA is TGTGCCAGTAGTATAGGACATAACTCTGGAAACACCATATATTTT. Protein sequence: CASSIGHNSGNTIYF. Full variable domain (outside the CDR3, taken from reference TRBV19 and TRBJ1-3): DGGITQSPKYLFRKEGQNVTLSCEQNLNHDAMYWYRQDPGQGLRLIYYSQIVNDFQKGDIAEGYSVSREKKESFPLTVTSAQKNPTAFYLCASSIGHNSGNTIYFGEGSWLTVV.

The chain carries TRBV5-6 and TRBJ2-7; D uncertain. V lost 5 bases, J lost 8 bases, and 14 bases lay in between. Germline CDR1 reads SGHDT; CDR2 reads YYEEEE. The CDR3 runs 12 residues. The CDR3 DNA follows: TGTGCCAGCAGTTCTGATTGGGCTCAGCAGTACTTC. It codes for CASSSDWAQQYF.

This clone is a singleton in its sample. The chain uses TRBV7-2 and TRBJ1-5; D ambiguous. Deletions cut 1 base from V and 2 bases from J, with 9 bases between. The CDR3 totals 15 residues. Germline values: CDR1 SGHTA, CDR2 FQGNSA. Here the CDR3 reads CASSLDSQRNQPQHF. The CDR3 nucleotides read TGTGCCAGCAGCTTAGATAGTCAACGCAATCAGCCCCAGCATTTT.

The V gene is TRBV19, the J gene TRBJ2-5; possible D gene TRBD2, 6 bases. The ends were cut back, 4 bases at V and 5 bases at J, with 14 bases in the middle. Germline values: CDR1 LNHDA, CDR2 SQIVND (reference sequence). The CDR3 has 14 amino acids. CDR3 sequence reads: CASSTPGGTETQYF. The CDR3 DNA sequence: TGTGCCAGTAGTACCCCCGGAGGGACGGAGACCCAGTACTTC.

The rearrangement joins TRBV7-9 to TRBJ2-5, with D possibly matching TRBD2 (5 bases). Germline V CDR1 and CDR2: SEHNR, FQNEAQ (reference sequence). CDR3 length: 14 residues. Trimming took 2 bases from V and 1 from J, leaving 8 bases between them. The DNA of the CDR3 is TGTGCCAGCAGCTTACTGGCGGGCCAAGAGACCCAGTACTTC. It is translated as CASSLLAGQETQYF.

The chain couples TRBV5-5 to TRBJ2-7; TRBD2 matches 7 bases. V lost 6 bases to trimming and J lost 4 bases; unmatched junction nucleotides: 7. This CDR3 contains 13 residues. Germline V gene lookup returns CDR1 SGHKS and CDR2 YYEKEE (reference sequence). As DNA, the CDR3 is TGTGCCAGCACCCCTGTGGGGGGGTACGAGCAGTACTTC. Translated, it gives CASTPVGGYEQYF.

The chain couples TRBV19 to TRBJ2-3; 9 nucleotides match TRBD2. J gave up 7 bases and V 5 bases, and 10 bases lay outside the gene matches. From germline, CDR1 is LNHDA and CDR2 SQIVND (reference sequence). This CDR3 has 15 amino acids. The CDR3 DNA sequence: TGTGCCAGTAGTCAAACCGGGACTAGCAAGAATACGCAGTATTTT. It codes for CASSQTGTSKNTQYF.

This clone was picked up a small number of times. The chain is built from TRBV27 and TRBJ1-1; D not resolved. The CDR3 contains 13 residues. Germline V gene lookup returns CDR1 MNHEY and CDR2 SMNVEV (reference sequence). With 7 bases removed from V and 0 bases from J, the gap between germline ends came to 9 bases. This chain's CDR3 is CASKPEMNTEAFF. CDR3 nucleotides: TGTGCCAGCAAACCGGAGATGAACACTGAAGCTTTCTTT.

The genes are TRBV7-9 and TRBJ2-5, with 9 bases lining up with TRBD1. CDR1 and CDR2 from the germline V gene are SEHNR and FQNEAQ (reference sequence). The CDR3 sequence is 15 residues long. The V gene end was trimmed by 5 bases and the J gene end by 2 bases; junction bases not matched to a gene: 6. CDR3 sequence (DNA): TGTGCCAGCAGCGCGGCGACAGGGGGTCAAGAGACCCAGTACTTC. This gives the protein CASSAATGGQETQYF.